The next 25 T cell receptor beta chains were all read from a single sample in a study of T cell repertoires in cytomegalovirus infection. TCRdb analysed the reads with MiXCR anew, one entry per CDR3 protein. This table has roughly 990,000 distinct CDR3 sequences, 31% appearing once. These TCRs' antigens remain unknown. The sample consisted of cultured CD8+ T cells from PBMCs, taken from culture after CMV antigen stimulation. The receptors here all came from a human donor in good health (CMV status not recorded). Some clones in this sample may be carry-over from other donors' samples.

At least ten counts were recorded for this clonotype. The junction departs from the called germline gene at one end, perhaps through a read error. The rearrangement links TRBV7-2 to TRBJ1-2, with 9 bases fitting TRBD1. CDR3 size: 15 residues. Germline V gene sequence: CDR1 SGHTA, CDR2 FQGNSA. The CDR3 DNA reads TGTGCCAGCGGGTTTAACAGGGGGCCTAACTCTGGCTACACCTTC. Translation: CASGFNRGPNSGYTF. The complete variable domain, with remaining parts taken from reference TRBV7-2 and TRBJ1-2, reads GAGVSQSPSNKVTEKGKDVELRCDPISGHTALYWYRQSLGQGLEFLIYFQGNSAPDKSGLPSDRFSAERTGGSVSTLTIQRTQQEDSAVYLCASGFNRGPNSGYTFGSGTRLTVV.

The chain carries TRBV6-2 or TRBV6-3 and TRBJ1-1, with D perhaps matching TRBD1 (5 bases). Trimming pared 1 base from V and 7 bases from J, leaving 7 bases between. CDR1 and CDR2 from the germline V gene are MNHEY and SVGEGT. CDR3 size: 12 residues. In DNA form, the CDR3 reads TGTGCCAGCAGTTACTGGGGGAATGAAGCTTTCTTT. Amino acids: CASSYWGNEAFF.

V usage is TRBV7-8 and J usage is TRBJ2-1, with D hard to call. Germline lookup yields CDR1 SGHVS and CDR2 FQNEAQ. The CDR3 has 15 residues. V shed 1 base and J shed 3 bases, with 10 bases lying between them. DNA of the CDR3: TGTGCCAGCAGCTTAGGTGATATCATCTACAATGAGCAGTTCTTC. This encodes CASSLGDIIYNEQFF.

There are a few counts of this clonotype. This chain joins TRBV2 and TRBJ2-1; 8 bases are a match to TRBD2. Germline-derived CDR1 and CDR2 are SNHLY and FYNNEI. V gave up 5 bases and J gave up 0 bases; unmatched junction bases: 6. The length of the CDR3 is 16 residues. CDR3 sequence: CASSSLAGRSYNEQFF. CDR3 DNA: TGTGCCAGCAGTAGCCTAGCGGGCCGCTCCTACAATGAGCAGTTCTTC.

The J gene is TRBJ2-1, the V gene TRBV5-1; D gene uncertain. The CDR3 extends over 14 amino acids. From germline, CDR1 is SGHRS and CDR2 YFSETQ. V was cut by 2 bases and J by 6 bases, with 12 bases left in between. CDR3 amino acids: CASSLDPYRNEQFF. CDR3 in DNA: TGCGCCAGCAGCTTAGACCCGTATCGCAATGAGCAGTTCTTC.

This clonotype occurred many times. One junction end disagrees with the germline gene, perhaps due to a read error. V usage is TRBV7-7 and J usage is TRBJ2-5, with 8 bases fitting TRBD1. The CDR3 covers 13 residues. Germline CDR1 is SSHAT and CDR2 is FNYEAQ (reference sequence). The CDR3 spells CASSPGGDETQYF. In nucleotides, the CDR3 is TGTGCTAGCAGCCCAGGGGGCGACGAGACCCAGTACTTC.

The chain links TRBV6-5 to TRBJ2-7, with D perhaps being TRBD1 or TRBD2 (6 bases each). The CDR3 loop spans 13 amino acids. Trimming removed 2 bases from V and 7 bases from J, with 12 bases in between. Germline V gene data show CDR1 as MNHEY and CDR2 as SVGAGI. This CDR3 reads CASSYTGTGEQYF. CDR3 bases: TGTGCCAGCAGTTACACAGGGACTGGGGAGCAGTACTTC.

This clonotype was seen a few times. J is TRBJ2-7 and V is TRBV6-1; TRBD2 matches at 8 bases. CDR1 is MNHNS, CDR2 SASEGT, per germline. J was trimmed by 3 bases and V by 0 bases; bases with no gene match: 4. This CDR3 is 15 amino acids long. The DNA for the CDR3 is TGTGCCAGCAGTGAAGCGCAAGCGGGAGACTACGAGCAGTACTTC. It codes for CASSEAQAGDYEQYF.

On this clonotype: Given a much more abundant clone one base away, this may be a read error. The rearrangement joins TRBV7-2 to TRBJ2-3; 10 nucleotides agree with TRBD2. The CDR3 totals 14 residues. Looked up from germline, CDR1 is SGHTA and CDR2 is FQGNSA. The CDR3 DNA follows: TGTGTCAGCAGCTTGGGGACTAGCGCAGATACGCAGTATTTT. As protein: CVSSLGTSADTQYF.

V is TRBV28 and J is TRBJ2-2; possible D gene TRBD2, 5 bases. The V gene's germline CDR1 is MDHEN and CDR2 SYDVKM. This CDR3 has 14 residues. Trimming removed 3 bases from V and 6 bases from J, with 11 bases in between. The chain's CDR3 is CASSLDWASGELFF. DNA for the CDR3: TGTGCCAGCAGTTTGGACTGGGCGTCCGGGGAGCTGTTTTTT.

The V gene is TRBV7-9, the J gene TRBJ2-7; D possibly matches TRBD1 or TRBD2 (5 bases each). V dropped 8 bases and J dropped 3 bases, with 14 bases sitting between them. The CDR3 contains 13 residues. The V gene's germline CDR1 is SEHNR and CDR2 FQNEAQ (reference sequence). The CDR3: CASQPGPGYEQYF. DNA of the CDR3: TGTGCCAGCCAACCGGGACCTGGCTACGAGCAGTACTTC.

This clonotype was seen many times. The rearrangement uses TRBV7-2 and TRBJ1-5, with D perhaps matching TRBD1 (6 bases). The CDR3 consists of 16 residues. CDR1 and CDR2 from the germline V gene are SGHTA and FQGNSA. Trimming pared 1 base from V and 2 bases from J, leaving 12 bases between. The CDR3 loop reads CASSLVGGGGNQPQHF. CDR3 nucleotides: TGTGCCAGCAGCTTAGTAGGGGGAGGAGGCAATCAGCCCCAGCATTTT.

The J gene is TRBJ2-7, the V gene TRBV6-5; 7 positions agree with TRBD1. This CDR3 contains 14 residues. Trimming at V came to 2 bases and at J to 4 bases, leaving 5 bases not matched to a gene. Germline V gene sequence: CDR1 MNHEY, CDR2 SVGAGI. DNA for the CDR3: TGTGCCAGCAGTTACCTAGGGGGCGGGTACGAGCAGTACTTC. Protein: CASSYLGGGYEQYF.

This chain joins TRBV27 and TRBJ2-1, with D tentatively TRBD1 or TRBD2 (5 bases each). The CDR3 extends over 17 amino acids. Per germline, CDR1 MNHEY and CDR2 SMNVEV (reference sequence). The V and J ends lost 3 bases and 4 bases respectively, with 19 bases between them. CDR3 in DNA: TGTGCCAGCAGTTTTGGGGCTGAGGGGTTGGGTTACAATGAGCAGTTCTTC. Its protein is CASSFGAEGLGYNEQFF.

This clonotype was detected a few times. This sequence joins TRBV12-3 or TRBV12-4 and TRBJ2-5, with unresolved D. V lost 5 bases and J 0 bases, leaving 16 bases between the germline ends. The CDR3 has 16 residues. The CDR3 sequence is CASSGRWTPNQETQYF. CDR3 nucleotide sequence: TGTGCCAGCAGTGGGCGATGGACCCCCAACCAAGAGACCCAGTACTTC.

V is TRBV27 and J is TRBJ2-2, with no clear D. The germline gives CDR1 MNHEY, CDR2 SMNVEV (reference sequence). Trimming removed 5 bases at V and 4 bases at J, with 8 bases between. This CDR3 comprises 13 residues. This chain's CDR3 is CASSPDITGELFF. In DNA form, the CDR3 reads TGTGCCAGCAGTCCCGATATCACCGGGGAGCTGTTTTTT.

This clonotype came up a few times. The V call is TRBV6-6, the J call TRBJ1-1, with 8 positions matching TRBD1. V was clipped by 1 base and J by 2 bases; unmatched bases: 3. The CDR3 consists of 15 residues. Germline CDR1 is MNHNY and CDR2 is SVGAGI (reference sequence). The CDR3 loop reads CASSYLQGGNTEAFF. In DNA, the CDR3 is TGTGCCAGCAGTTACTTACAGGGGGGAAACACTGAAGCTTTCTTT.

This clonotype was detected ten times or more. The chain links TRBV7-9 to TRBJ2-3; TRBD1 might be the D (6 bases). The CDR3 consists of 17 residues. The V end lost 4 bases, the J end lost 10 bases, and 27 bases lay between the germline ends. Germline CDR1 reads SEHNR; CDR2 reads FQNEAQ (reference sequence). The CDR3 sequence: CASSYPPRDTLPGAQYF. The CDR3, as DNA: TGTGCCAGCAGCTACCCGCCCCGGGACACACTCCCCGGGGCGCAGTATTTT.

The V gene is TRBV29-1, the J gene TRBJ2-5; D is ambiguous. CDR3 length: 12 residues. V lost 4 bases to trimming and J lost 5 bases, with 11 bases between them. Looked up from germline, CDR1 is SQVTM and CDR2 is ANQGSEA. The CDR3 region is CSVGPRAETQYF. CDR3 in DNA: TGCAGCGTTGGGCCCCGGGCGGAGACCCAGTACTTC.

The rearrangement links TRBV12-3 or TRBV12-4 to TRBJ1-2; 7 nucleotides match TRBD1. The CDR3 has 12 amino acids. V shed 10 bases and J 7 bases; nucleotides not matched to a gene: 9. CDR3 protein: CATDRDWVGYTF. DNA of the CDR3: TGTGCCACCGACAGGGATTGGGTTGGCTACACCTTC.

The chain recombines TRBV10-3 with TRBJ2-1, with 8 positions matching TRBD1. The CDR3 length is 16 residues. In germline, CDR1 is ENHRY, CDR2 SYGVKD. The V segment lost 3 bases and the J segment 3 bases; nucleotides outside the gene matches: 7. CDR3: CAISDPDRGGYNEQFF. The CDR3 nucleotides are TGTGCCATCAGTGACCCTGACAGGGGAGGCTACAATGAGCAGTTCTTC.

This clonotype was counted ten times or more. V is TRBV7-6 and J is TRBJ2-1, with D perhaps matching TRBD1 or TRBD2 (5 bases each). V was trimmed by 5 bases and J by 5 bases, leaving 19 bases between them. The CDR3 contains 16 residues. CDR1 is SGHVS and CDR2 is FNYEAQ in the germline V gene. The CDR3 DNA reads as TGTGCCAGCAGCAACCCCGGGACCAACCAACACAATGAGCAGTTCTTC. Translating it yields CASSNPGTNQHNEQFF. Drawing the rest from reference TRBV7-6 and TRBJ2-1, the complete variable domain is GAGVSQSPRYKVTKRGQDVALRCDPISGHVSLYWYRQALGQGPEFLTYFNYEAQQDKSGLPNDRFSAERPEGSISTLTIQRTEQRDSAMYRCASSNPGTNQHNEQFFGPGTRLTVL.

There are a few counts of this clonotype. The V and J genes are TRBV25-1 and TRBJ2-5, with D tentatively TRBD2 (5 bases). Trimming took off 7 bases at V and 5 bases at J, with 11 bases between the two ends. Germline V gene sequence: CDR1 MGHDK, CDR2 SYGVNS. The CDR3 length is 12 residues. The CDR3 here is CASKLGGETQYF. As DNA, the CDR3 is TGTGCCAGCAAACTAGGCGGCGAGACCCAGTACTTC.

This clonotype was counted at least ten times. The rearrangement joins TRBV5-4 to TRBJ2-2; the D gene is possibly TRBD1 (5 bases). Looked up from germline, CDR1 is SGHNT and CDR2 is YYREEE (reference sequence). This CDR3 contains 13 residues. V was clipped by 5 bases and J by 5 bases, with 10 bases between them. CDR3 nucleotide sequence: TGTGCCAGCAGGGCAGGGTATACCGGGGAGCTGTTTTTT. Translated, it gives CASRAGYTGELFF.

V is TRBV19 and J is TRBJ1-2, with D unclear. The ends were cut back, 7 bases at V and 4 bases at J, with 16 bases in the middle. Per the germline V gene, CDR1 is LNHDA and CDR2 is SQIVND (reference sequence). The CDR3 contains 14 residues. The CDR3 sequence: CASTQWEAGYGYTF. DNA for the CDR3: TGTGCCAGTACCCAGTGGGAGGCTGGCTATGGCTACACCTTC.